This T cell receptor beta chain was observed in a study of shared T cell receptors in the human thymus. The CDR3 loop spans 14 amino acids. The V end was cut by 0 bases, the J end by 2 bases, with 9 bases between. Germline V gives CDR1 SGHDT, CDR2 YYEEEE. Method: immunoSEQ multiplex PCR; TCRdb's copy keeps in-frame clones and lacks some. The table has 540,000 or so clones, approximately 80% seen once. These same records also appear under a second study, on human thymus T cells. That work adds: Donation came from healthy Finnish infants having corrective surgery for congenital heart defects. Thymus tissue was removed during corrective cardiac surgery. An apparent bias in V and J gene usage was seen in thymic and blood repertoires. Unrelated people showed highly overlapping thymic repertoires, related research reported.

This clonotype originated in a boy less than two years old with a congenital heart defect. The rearrangement joins TRBV5-6 to TRBJ2-7; D is possibly TRBD1 (5 bases). Specimen: thymocytes. The CDR3 DNA reads as TGTGCCAGCAGCTTGGTGGGGCGCCCCTACGAGCAGTACTTC. Protein product: CASSLVGRPYEQYF.